The T cell receptor (beta chain) described here comes from a study of T-cell reconstitution after alpha-beta-depleted transplantation in children. In regard to this clonotype: The antigen is unknown.

Points from the study as a whole: Surviving recipient T cells and intrathymic progenitors accounted for some patients' high TCRbeta diversity at day 60. T cells produced anew were the main source of T-cell counts and diversity one year after transplant.

The CDR3 runs 20 residues. The junction had 19 bases not matched to a gene; V was cut back by 5 bases and J by 2 bases. The library targeted TCRbeta and was prepared with unique molecular identifiers. TCRdb fed the PCR reads into MiXCR, producing one record per CDR3 protein. This table holds 75,000 to 80,000 distinct CDR3 sequences, around 18% found once. The sample here was PBMCs, mostly from graft donor cells, taken 360 days after TCRalphabeta/CD19-depleted stem cell transplant. The sequence derives from a male patient aged 2-10 years who had a stem cell transplant for acute lymphoblastic leukemia, so the T cells may come from the graft donor. The chain combines TRBV12-3 or TRBV12-4 with TRBJ2-1, with 9 nucleotides matching TRBD1. CDR3: CASSPGGTGNLAGAYNEQFF. DNA for the CDR3: TGTGCCAGCAGTCCCGGCGGGACAGGGAATCTGGCGGGAGCCTACAATGAGCAGTTCTTC.